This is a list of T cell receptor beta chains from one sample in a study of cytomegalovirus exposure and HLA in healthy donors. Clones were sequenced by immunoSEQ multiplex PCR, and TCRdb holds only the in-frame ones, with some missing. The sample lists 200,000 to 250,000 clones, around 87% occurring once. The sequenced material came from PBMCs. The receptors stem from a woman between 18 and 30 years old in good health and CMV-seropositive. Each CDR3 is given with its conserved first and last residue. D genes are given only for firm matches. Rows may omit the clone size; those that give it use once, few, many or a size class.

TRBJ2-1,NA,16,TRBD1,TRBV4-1,CASSQVGQGIYNEQFF,TGCGCCAGCAGCCAAGTAGGACAGGGTATATACAATGAGCAGTTCTTC
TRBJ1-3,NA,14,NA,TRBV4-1,CASRGGAGWATIYF,TGCGCCAGCAGGGGGGGGGCCGGTTGGGCCACCATATATTTT
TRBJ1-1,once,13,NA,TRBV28,CASNGWGGTEAFF,TGTGCCAGCAACGGTTGGGGAGGCACTGAAGCTTTCTTT
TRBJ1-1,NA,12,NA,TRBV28,CASSLTDTEAFF,TGTGCCAGCAGTTTAACAGACACTGAAGCTTTCTTT
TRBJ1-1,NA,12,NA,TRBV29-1,CSGGTGNTEAFF,TGCAGCGGCGGGACTGGGAACACTGAAGCTTTCTTT
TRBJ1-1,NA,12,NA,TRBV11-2,CASNIRNTEAFF,TGTGCCAGCAACATCCGTAACACTGAAGCTTTCTTT
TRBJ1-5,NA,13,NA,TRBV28,CASSPYGDQPQHF,TGTGCCAGCAGCCCATACGGGGATCAGCCCCAGCATTTT
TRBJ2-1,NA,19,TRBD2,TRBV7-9,CASSLGETEASGIESEQFF,TGTGCCAGCAGCTTAGGAGAGACGGAGGCTAGCGGGATTGAGAGTGAGCAGTTCTTC
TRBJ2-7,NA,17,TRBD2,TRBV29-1,CSVEDVSSGKSAYEQYF,TGCAGCGTTGAAGATGTATCGAGCGGGAAGAGCGCTTACGAGCAGTACTTC
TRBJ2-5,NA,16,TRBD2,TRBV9,CASSVEMTSRWETQYF,TGTGCCAGCAGCGTAGAGATGACTAGCCGCTGGGAGACCCAGTACTTC
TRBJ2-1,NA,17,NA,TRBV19,CASSIFSGSRSYNEQFF,TGTGCCAGTAGTATTTTTTCCGGGAGTAGGTCCTACAATGAGCAGTTCTTC
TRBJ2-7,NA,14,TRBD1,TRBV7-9,CASSLEGTGQEQYF,TGTGCCAGCAGCTTAGAAGGGACAGGCCAAGAGCAGTACTTC
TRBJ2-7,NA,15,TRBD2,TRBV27,CASRTLAGYYEEQYF,TGTGCCAGCAGGACACTAGCGGGGTACTACGAGGAGCAGTACTTC
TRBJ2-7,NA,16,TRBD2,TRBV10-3,CAISEGLAGGSYEQYF,TGTGCCATCTCCGAAGGGCTAGCGGGAGGATCCTACGAGCAGTACTTC
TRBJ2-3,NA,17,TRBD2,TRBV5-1,CASSRRLAGVIADTQYF,TGCGCCAGCAGCCGACGACTAGCGGGAGTTATCGCAGATACGCAGTATTTT
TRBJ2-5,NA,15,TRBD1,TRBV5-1,CASSFLQGYQETQYF,TGCGCCAGCAGCTTCCTACAGGGGTACCAAGAGACCCAGTACTTC
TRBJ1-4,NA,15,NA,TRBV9,CASSVEPGTNEKLFF,TGTGCCAGCAGCGTAGAGCCGGGAACTAATGAAAAACTGTTTTTT
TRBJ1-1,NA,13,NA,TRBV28,CASSDTANTEAFF,TGTGCCAGCAGTGATACAGCGAACACTGAAGCTTTCTTT
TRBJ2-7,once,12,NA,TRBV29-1,CSVEVGAYEQYF,TGCAGCGTTGAAGTGGGAGCTTACGAGCAGTACTTC
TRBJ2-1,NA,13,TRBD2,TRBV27,CASTPGLAAKPFF,TGTGCCAGCACCCCGGGACTAGCGGCTAAGCCGTTCTTC
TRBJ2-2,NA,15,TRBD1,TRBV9,CASSPTGAGTGELFF,TGTGCCAGCAGCCCGACAGGGGCGGGCACCGGGGAGCTGTTTTTT
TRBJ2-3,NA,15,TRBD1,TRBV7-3,CASSGDRGYADTQYF,TGTGCCAGCAGCGGAGACAGGGGGTATGCAGATACGCAGTATTTT
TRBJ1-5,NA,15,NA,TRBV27,CASSESGHSNQPQHF,TGTGCCAGCAGCGAATCTGGGCATAGCAATCAGCCCCAGCATTTT
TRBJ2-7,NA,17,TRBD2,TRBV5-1,CASSLEASGASSYEQYF,TGCGCCAGCAGCTTGGAGGCTAGCGGGGCTAGCTCCTACGAGCAGTACTTC
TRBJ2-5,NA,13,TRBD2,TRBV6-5,CASSRAGQETQYF,TGTGCCAGCAGTCGAGCGGGGCAAGAGACCCAGTACTTC
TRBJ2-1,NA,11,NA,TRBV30,CAWKQDNEQFF,TGTGCCTGGAAACAGGACAATGAGCAGTTCTTC
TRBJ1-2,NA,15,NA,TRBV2,CASSEEVDSNYGYTF,TGTGCCAGCAGTGAAGAAGTCGACAGTAACTATGGCTACACCTTC
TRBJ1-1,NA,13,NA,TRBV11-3,CASSFQVNTEAFF,TGTGCCAGCAGCTTTCAGGTGAACACTGAAGCTTTCTTT
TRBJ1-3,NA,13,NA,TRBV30,CAWSPTAGNTIYF,TGTGCCTGGAGTCCCACAGCTGGAAACACCATATATTTT
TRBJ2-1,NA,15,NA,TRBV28,CASSFAGARQNEQFF,TGTGCCAGCAGTTTCGCTGGGGCGAGACAGAATGAGCAGTTCTTC
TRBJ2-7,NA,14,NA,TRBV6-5,CASSLTSGPYEQYF,TGTGCCAGCAGTTTGACCTCAGGGCCCTACGAGCAGTACTTC